The T cell receptor (beta chain) described here comes from a study of blood T cell repertoires in COVID-19. Study-wide background: The United States, Italy and Spain provided the acute and convalescent COVID-19 samples. Nucleic acid was either cDNA or gDNA, and it came from T cells, B-cell-depleted T cells, or PBMCs.

Original data processing: The assay estimated nucleated cells by amplifying reference gene primers. The table came from immunoSEQ multiplex PCR; TCRdb's copy has only in-frame clones and leaves some out. The D gene and trimming were derived from the DNA, and the V and J assignments and clone size from that table. The data show 130,000 to 150,000 clones, over 75% seen once. This CDR3 has 13 residues. V shed 5 bases and J shed 9 bases, with 14 bases lying between them. This receptor was obtained from a man in his 70s with acute or convalescent COVID-19. The chain is built from TRBV12-3 or TRBV12-4 and TRBJ2-1; D is perhaps TRBD2 (6 bases). Sequenced sample: peripheral blood. The CDR3 DNA reads as TGTGCCAGCAGTAGGGACTCATCGCGTGAGCAGTTCTTC. Its translation is CASSRDSSREQFF.